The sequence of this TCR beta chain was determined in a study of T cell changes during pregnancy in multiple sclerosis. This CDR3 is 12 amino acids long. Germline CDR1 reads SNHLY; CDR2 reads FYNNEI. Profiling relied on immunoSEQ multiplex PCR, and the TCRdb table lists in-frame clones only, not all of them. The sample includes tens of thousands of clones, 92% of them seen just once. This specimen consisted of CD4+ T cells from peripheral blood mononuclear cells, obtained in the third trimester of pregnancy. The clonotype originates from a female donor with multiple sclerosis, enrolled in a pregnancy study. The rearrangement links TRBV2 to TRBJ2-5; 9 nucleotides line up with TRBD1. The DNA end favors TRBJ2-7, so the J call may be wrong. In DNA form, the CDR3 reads TGTGCCAGGAGGGACAGGGAGGCCGAGCAGTACTTC. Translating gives CARRDREAEQYF.